Listed below are T cell receptor beta chains from one sample, sequenced in a study of blood T cell repertoires in COVID-19. The repertoire was sequenced with immunoSEQ multiplex PCR; TCRdb's copy has only in-frame clones and lacks some. In the table there are over 450,000 clones, about 88% of which are singletons. The material sequenced was peripheral blood. The receptors stem from a man between 18 and 29 years old with COVID-19, enrolled during active disease. CDR3s include the opening cysteine and the closing phenylalanine or tryptophan. A D gene is named only where the DNA matches it firmly. Part of the rows lack a size; the others show once, few, many or a class for expanded clones.

TRBV30	TRBJ1-5	16	.	TRBD1	TGTGCCTGGAGTGAACCGGGACAGCATAGCAATCAGCCCCAGCATTTT	CAWSEPGQHSNQPQHF
TRBV7-3	TRBJ2-3	14	.	.	TGTGCCAGCAGCCGCACAGGGCTCGCAGATACGCAGTATTTT	CASSRTGLADTQYF
TRBV6-1	TRBJ2-1	15	few	.	TGTGCCAGCAGTGAATCCGACACAGGGTTTGATGAGCAGTTCTTC	CASSESDTGFDEQFF
TRBV10-3	TRBJ2-3	15	.	TRBD2	TGTGCCACCGGGACTAGCGGGGGGCATGGAGATACGCAGTATTTT	CATGTSGGHGDTQYF
TRBV2	TRBJ2-7	16	.	TRBD1	TGTGCCAGCAGTGCCATGGACAGGAACCCATCCTACGAGCAGTACTTC	CASSAMDRNPSYEQYF
TRBV12-5	TRBJ2-3	15	.	TRBD2	TGTGCTAGTGGTTTGGTCCTAGCGGCCACAGATACGCAGTATTTT	CASGLVLAATDTQYF
TRBV11-2	TRBJ2-2	16	.	.	TGTGCCAGCAGCTTAGATTTTTCAGGGAAGCTGGGGGAGCTGTTTTTT	CASSLDFSGKLGELFF
TRBV15	TRBJ1-5	15	.	.	TGTGCCACCAGCAATCCCTCGGGGGGCAATCAGCCCCAGCATTTT	CATSNPSGGNQPQHF
TRBV5-1	TRBJ2-1	14	.	.	TGCGCCACCTCTGGCGGAGGAACCTACAATGAGCAGTTCTTC	CATSGGGTYNEQFF
TRBV24-1	TRBJ1-5	14	.	.	TGTGCCACCAGTGATGCACGTCGCAGGGGGCCCCAGCATTTT	CATSDARRRGPQHF
TRBV5-1	TRBJ1-1	13	.	.	TGCGCCAGCAGCTTATCCGGTTACACTGAAGCTTTCTTT	CASSLSGYTEAFF
TRBV27	TRBJ2-5	14	.	.	TGTGCCAGCAGTTTTATAGGGGTACGGGAGACCCAGTACTTC	CASSFIGVRETQYF
TRBV6-4	TRBJ2-3	16	.	TRBD1	TGTGCCAGCAGTGAGCGGGACAGGGGGCGCGCAGATACGCAGTATTTT	CASSERDRGRADTQYF
TRBV7-2	TRBJ2-2	14	.	.	TGTGCCAGCAGCCAGGGACACATCACCGGGGAGCTGTTTTTT	CASSQGHITGELFF
TRBV29-1	TRBJ2-5	18	.	TRBD2	TGCAGCGTTGAAGGCCGACGGACTAGCGGGAGGAAGAGAGAGACCCAGTACTTC	CSVEGRRTSGRKRETQYF
TRBV5-1	TRBJ2-2	14	.	.	TGCGCCAGCAGCCCGGGTGGGGCAACCGGGGAGCTGTTTTTT	CASSPGGATGELFF
TRBV20-1	TRBJ2-7	11	.	.	TGCAGTGCTAGAGTAGGGGTCGAGCAGTACTTC	CSARVGVEQYF
TRBV5-1	TRBJ2-1	16	.	.	TGCGCCAGCAGCTTGAGCCAGCGGTCGGACTACAATGAGCAGTTCTTC	CASSLSQRSDYNEQFF
TRBV27	TRBJ2-1	16	.	.	TGTGCCAGCAGTATGAAGGGGCAGGGGATGAGGAATGAGCAGTTCTTC	CASSMKGQGMRNEQFF
TRBV5-1	TRBJ2-7	14	.	TRBD1	TGCGCCAGCAGCTCCACGTCAGGGGGCTACGAGCAGTACTTC	CASSSTSGGYEQYF
TRBV7-9	TRBJ2-3	16	.	TRBD2	TGTGCCAGCAGCCGACTGACTAGCGGGGGGGAAGATACGCAGTATTTT	CASSRLTSGGEDTQYF
TRBV13	TRBJ2-7	15	.	TRBD1	TGTGCCAGCAGCTTTGGGACAGGCCCCTCCGGGGAGCAGTACTTC	CASSFGTGPSGEQYF
TRBV5-4	TRBJ2-7	14	.	TRBD2	TGTGCCAGCAGTCAAGGGACTAGACCTCTCGAGCAGTACTTC	CASSQGTRPLEQYF
TRBV6-6	TRBJ1-3	11	.	.	TGTGCCAGCACCAACACAGGCACCATATATTTT	CASTNTGTIYF
TRBV18	TRBJ2-2	15	.	.	TGTGCCAGCCAAAGTCGGACAAGGCGCACCGGGGAGCTGTTTTTT	CASQSRTRRTGELFF
TRBV3-1/TRBV3-2	TRBJ2-7	12	.	.	TGTGCCAGCAGCCTAGCACCCTACGAGCAGTACTTC	CASSLAPYEQYF
TRBV3-1/TRBV3-2	TRBJ2-1	16	.	TRBD2	TGTGCCAGCAGCCCCCAAGGAGCGGGGAGTGACAATGAGCAGTTCTTC	CASSPQGAGSDNEQFF
TRBV5-6	TRBJ2-5	14	.	TRBD1	TGTGCCAGCAGCTTGGGCAGGGGGTATGAGACCCAGTACTTC	CASSLGRGYETQYF
TRBV19	TRBJ1-1	14	.	.	TGTGCCAGTAGGACCCAGGGGTTTGACACTGAAGCTTTCTTT	CASRTQGFDTEAFF
TRBV19	TRBJ2-3	14	.	.	TGTGCCAGTAGTATAAGTTCGGGCACAGATACGCAGTATTTT	CASSISSGTDTQYF
TRBV12-5	TRBJ2-7	16	.	TRBD1	TGTGCTAGTGGTTTGGTTTTGACAGGGCCCCCAAACGAGCAGTACTTC	CASGLVLTGPPNEQYF
TRBV5-8	TRBJ1-4	11	once	.	TGTGCCAGCAGCAGGACAGTAAAACTGTTTTTT	CASSRTVKLFF
TRBV29-1	TRBJ2-2	13	once	TRBD2	TGCAGCGTTTCGACTAGCGGAACCGGGGAGCTGTTTTTT	CSVSTSGTGELFF
TRBV19	TRBJ2-3	17	.	.	TGTGCCAGTAGTGTCTTATTGGACAGAGCAATCACAGATACGCAGTATTTT	CASSVLLDRAITDTQYF
TRBV4-2	TRBJ2-3	16	.	.	TGTGCCAGCAGCCAAGAATGGACAGCTCGCACAGATACGCAGTATTTT	CASSQEWTARTDTQYF
TRBV24-1	TRBJ2-2	16	.	TRBD1	TGTGCCACCAGTGATAGCGAGACAGGGGCTGGCGGGGAGCTGTTTTTT	CATSDSETGAGGELFF
TRBV11-2	TRBJ1-1	15	few	.	TGTGCCAGCAGCTTGTGGAAAAAAGGAGGGACTGAAGCTTTCTTT	CASSLWKKGGTEAFF
TRBV12-5	TRBJ1-2	16	.	TRBD1	TGTGCTAGTGGGCCAATACAGGGGACAGTGGACTATGGCTACACCTTC	CASGPIQGTVDYGYTF
TRBV13	TRBJ1-2	13	once	.	TGTGCCAGCAGCTCCGGACAGAATTATGGCTACACCTTC	CASSSGQNYGYTF
TRBV9	TRBJ2-1	15	.	TRBD2	TGTGCCAGCAGCGTAAGCGGGAGGGCCGAGAATGAGCAGTTCTTC	CASSVSGRAENEQFF
TRBV11-3	TRBJ2-7	15	.	TRBD1	TGTGCCAGCAGCTTAAGGCTGGGACAGGGGGCCGAGCAGTACTTC	CASSLRLGQGAEQYF
TRBV5-1	TRBJ1-4	13	.	.	TGCGCCAGCAGCGAGGCGACTAATGAAAAACTGTTTTTT	CASSEATNEKLFF
TRBV24-1	TRBJ1-2	14	.	TRBD1	TGTGCCACCATTGGGGACAGACCTAACTATGGCTACACCTTC	CATIGDRPNYGYTF
TRBV6-6	TRBJ1-5	15	.	.	TGTGCCAGCAGCACCCTCCAGTGGAGCAATCAGCCCCAGCATTTT	CASSTLQWSNQPQHF
TRBV6-1	TRBJ2-5	15	.	TRBD2	TGTGCCAGCAGTGAATATATTAGCGGGCAAGAGACCCAGTACTTC	CASSEYISGQETQYF
TRBV7-9	TRBJ1-5	13	few	.	TGTGCCAGCAGTACCAGGGGCGCCCAGCCCCAGCATTTT	CASSTRGAQPQHF
TRBV18	TRBJ2-1	15	.	TRBD2	TGTGCCAGCTCCCCTAGCGGGAGGGTTAACAATGAGCAGTTCTTC	CASSPSGRVNNEQFF
TRBV6-5	TRBJ2-1	16	.	TRBD1	TGTGCCAGCAGTTCGGGACAGGCCGGGGAGCACAATGAGCAGTTCTTC	CASSSGQAGEHNEQFF
TRBV6-5	TRBJ2-1	15	.	TRBD1	TGTGCCATCCGGGATAGGGGGCGTAATCGCAATGAGCAGTTCTTC	CAIRDRGRNRNEQFF
TRBV6-1	TRBJ2-7	13	.	.	TGTGCCAGCAGTGAGTCAGGGGCCTACGAGCAGTACTTC	CASSESGAYEQYF
TRBV13	TRBJ2-3	14	.	.	TGTGCCAGCAGCCCTAGAATGGGGGGAGATACGCAGTATTTT	CASSPRMGGDTQYF
TRBV19	TRBJ2-3	17	.	.	TGTGCCAGTAGTATAGGGACCGGGAGTCGGGGCACAGATACGCAGTATTTT	CASSIGTGSRGTDTQYF
TRBV6-5	TRBJ1-1	15	.	.	TGTGCCAGCAGTTACTGGGGGCACCAAGGCACTGAAGCTTTCTTT	CASSYWGHQGTEAFF
TRBV6-6	TRBJ1-3	14	.	TRBD1	TGTGCCAGCAGAACGACAGGGGTTGGAAACACCATATATTTT	CASRTTGVGNTIYF
TRBV19	TRBJ2-2	14	.	.	TGTGCCAGTAGTAACGGGGTAAACACCGGGGAGCTGTTTTTT	CASSNGVNTGELFF
TRBV13	TRBJ1-2	15	.	.	TGTGCCAGCAGCTATTCCGGTGGGCCTAACTATGGCTACACCTTC	CASSYSGGPNYGYTF
TRBV2	TRBJ2-7	14	.	TRBD2	TGTGCCACCAAGGCTAGCGGGACCTCCTACGAGCAGTACTTC	CATKASGTSYEQYF
TRBV3-1/TRBV3-2	TRBJ2-5	14	.	.	TGTGCCAGCAGCCAAGTCTCAGGATATGGGACCCAGTACTTC	CASSQVSGYGTQYF
TRBV5-8	TRBJ1-2	16	.	.	TGTGCCAGCAGCTTTACGGTGGGCCCGACTAACTATGGCTACACCTTC	CASSFTVGPTNYGYTF